This T cell receptor (beta chain) comes out of a study of blood T cell repertoires in COVID-19. Trimming took 7 bases from V and 7 from J; bases not matched to a gene: 11. Germline V lookup: CDR1 LNHDA, CDR2 SQIVND (reference sequence). The CDR3 runs 15 residues. Source study methods: Counts of nucleated cells, estimated from reference gene primer amplification, were obtained. Profiling relied on immunoSEQ multiplex PCR, and the TCRdb table lists in-frame clones only, not all of them. V and J calls and clone size are given by that table; D and trimming were obtained from the DNA. The repertoire consists of roughly 210,000 clones, with roughly nine tenths occurring once and the leading ten covering over 1.5%.

Sequencing used peripheral blood. The TCR was taken from a man between 65 and 85 years old with acute or convalescent COVID-19. The chain employs TRBV19 and TRBJ2-1, with 9 bases that match TRBD2. The CDR3 loop is CASTTGLALVNEQFF. The CDR3 bases are TGTGCCAGTACGACGGGACTAGCCCTTGTGAATGAGCAGTTCTTC.